What follows are 6 T cell receptor beta chains derived from one specimen sequenced in a study of T cells in tuberculosis. Measured with immunoSEQ multiplex PCR; TCRdb has only the in-frame clones, and not every one. The repertoire holds 26,000 or so clones, with around 90% as singletons. Sequencing was carried out using PBMCs. These receptor sequences come from a donor between 5 and 29 years old with latent tuberculosis or without tuberculosis infection.

V usage is TRBV2 and J usage is TRBJ2-7; D uncertain. CDR1 and CDR2 (germline): SNHLY, FYNNEI. CDR3 size: 13 residues. Trimming stripped 4 bases from V and 4 bases from J, with 11 bases between. CDR3 bases: TGTGCCAGCAGTGTGAGGCAGTTTTACGAGCAGTACTTC. Protein sequence: CASSVRQFYEQYF. Full variable domain (missing parts from reference TRBV2 and TRBJ2-7): EPEVTQTPSHQVTQMGQEVILRCVPISNHLYFYWYRQILGQKVEFLVSFYNNEISEKSEIFDDQFSVERPDGSNFTLKIRSTKLEDSAMYFCASSVRQFYEQYFGPGTRLTVT.

This chain links TRBV12-5 with TRBJ2-7; 9 bases line up with TRBD2. Looked up from germline, CDR1 is LGHNT and CDR2 is FRNRAP. The CDR3 runs to 19 residues. Unmatched junction bases numbered 17, after V lost 1 base and J lost 4 bases. The CDR3 loop is CASGLGPHLGGGALYEQYF. CDR3 nucleotide sequence: TGTGCTAGTGGTTTGGGCCCCCACTTGGGCGGGGGGGCGTTGTACGAGCAGTACTTC.

CDR3 nucleotides: TGTGCCAGCAGTGAAGGGCCAAGCTCCTACGAGCAGTACTTC. This sequence encodes CASSEGPSSYEQYF. The chain couples TRBV6-1 to TRBJ2-7; no firm D call. The CDR3 covers 14 residues. The germline gives CDR1 MNHNS, CDR2 SASEGT. Trimming took off 1 base at V and 0 bases at J, with 7 bases between the two ends.

This rearrangement joins TRBV5-5 to TRBJ1-2, with 8 bases matching TRBD1. Germline lookup yields CDR1 SGHKS and CDR2 YYEKEE (reference sequence). V gave up 4 bases and J gave up 7 bases; unmatched junction bases: 15. The CDR3 is made up of 16 amino acids. CDR3 region: CASSQSGGDVRGGYTF. The CDR3 DNA reads TGTGCCAGCAGCCAGTCAGGGGGCGATGTTAGGGGTGGCTACACCTTC.

The J gene is TRBJ1-5, the V gene TRBV7-9; D is undetermined. V was pared by 5 bases and J by 4 bases, with 12 bases between. The CDR3 covers 14 residues. Germline-derived CDR1 and CDR2 are SEHNR and FQNEAQ (reference sequence). CDR3 coding DNA: TGTGCCAGCAGCCCTAGCTTTAGGAATCAGCCCCAGCATTTT. This translates into CASSPSFRNQPQHF.

The chain is built from TRBV5-6 and TRBJ2-4; 7 nucleotides line up with TRBD1. CDR1 SGHDT and CDR2 YYEEEE come from the germline V gene. V lost 5 bases, J lost 2 bases, and 7 bases stayed unmatched. The CDR3 runs 15 residues. CDR3 in amino acids: CASRYDRESKNIQYF. CDR3 in DNA: TGTGCCAGCAGGTATGACAGGGAGTCCAAAAACATTCAGTACTTC.